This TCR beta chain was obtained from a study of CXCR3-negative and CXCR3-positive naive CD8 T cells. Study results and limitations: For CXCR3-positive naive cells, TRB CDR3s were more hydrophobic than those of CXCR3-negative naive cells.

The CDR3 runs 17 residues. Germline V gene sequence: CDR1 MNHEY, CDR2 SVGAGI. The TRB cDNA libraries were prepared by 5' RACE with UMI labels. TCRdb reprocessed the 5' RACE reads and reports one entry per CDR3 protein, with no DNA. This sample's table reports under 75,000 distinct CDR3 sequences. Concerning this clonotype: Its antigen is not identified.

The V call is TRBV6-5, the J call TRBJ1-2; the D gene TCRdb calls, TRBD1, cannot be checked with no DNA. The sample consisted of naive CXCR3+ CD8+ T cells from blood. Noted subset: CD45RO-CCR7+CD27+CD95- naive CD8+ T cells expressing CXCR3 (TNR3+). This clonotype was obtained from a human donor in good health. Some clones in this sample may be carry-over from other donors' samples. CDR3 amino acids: CASSKIRQGLIYYGYTF.